The 32 T cell receptor beta chains presented below share a single source sample, sequenced in a study of regulatory T cells in long-lasting Graves disease. Arm-PCR of CDR3 regions with iRepertoire HTBI primers generated TCR beta libraries. A single record per CDR3 protein comes from TCRdb applying MiXCR to the multiplex PCR reads. In the table there are about 470,000 distinct CDR3 sequences, less than 25% of which are singletons. As to time point: persistent/refractory GD, antithyroid drugs over 5 years with positive TRAb. RNA from PBMCs was the source of the TCR library. Sample: peripheral blood mononuclear cells (PBMCs), taken when the disease was refractory, from a patient treated with antithyroid drugs. The receptor set was obtained from a female donor with Graves disease.

This clonotype was observed a few times. V is TRBV10-3 and J is TRBJ1-1, with D unclear. The V end was cut by 6 bases, the J end by 7 bases, with 18 bases between. CDR3 length equals 14 residues. Germline loops: CDR1 ENHRY, CDR2 SYGVKD. The CDR3 is CAIRSQSSVFEAFF. For the CDR3, the DNA is TGTGCCATCAGGTCACAGTCCTCCGTCTTTGAAGCTTTCTTT.

This clonotype was found many times. The V call is TRBV20-1, the J call TRBJ1-1, with D unresolved. The CDR3 consists of 11 residues. From germline, CDR1 is DFQATT and CDR2 SNEGSKA (reference sequence). V gave up 3 bases and J gave up 5 bases, with 7 bases separating them. CDR3 in amino acids: CSASSGTEAFF. DNA of the CDR3: TGCAGTGCTAGTTCGGGGACTGAAGCTTTCTTT.

This clonotype appeared a few times. This chain uses TRBV6-5 with TRBJ1-4, with a weak D call TRBD1 (5 bases). The V gene lost 2 bases and the J gene lost 7 bases, with 11 bases spanning the gap. Germline V CDR1 and CDR2: MNHEY, SVGAGI. The CDR3 contains 14 residues. The CDR3 DNA is TGTGCCAGCAGTTACGTCCCAGGGAGTGAAAAACTGTTTTTT. Residues: CASSYVPGSEKLFF.

This clonotype was seen many times. The V gene is TRBV2, the J gene TRBJ1-4; no reliable D call. Trimming cost V 7 bases and J 7 bases, with 22 bases left between them. Germline V gene sequence: CDR1 SNHLY, CDR2 FYNNEI. The CDR3 has 16 residues. In DNA form, the CDR3 reads TGTGCCAGCAATACACCTAGCCGGGAAAGCGTTGAAAAACTGTTTTTT. It specifies CASNTPSRESVEKLFF.

In its sample, this clonotype was seen a few times. The rearrangement joins TRBV6-1 to TRBJ2-4; D gene uncertain. Per germline, CDR1 MNHNS and CDR2 SASEGT. This CDR3 has 15 amino acids. V lost 6 bases and J 0 bases, leaving 12 bases between the germline ends. The CDR3 sequence is CASSPVGLAKNIQYF. As DNA, the CDR3 is TGTGCCAGCAGCCCCGTAGGCCTAGCCAAAAACATTCAGTACTTC.

This clonotype was detected ten times or more. This chain connects TRBV28 to TRBJ2-5; D possibly matches TRBD1 or TRBD2 (5 bases each). Trimming pared 8 bases from V and 2 bases from J, leaving 12 bases between. This CDR3 is built from 13 residues. Germline V CDR1 and CDR2: MDHEN, SYDVKM. Written as DNA, the CDR3 is TGTGCCAGCGAAAGGGACGGACAAGAGACCCAGTACTTC. It specifies CASERDGQETQYF.

This clonotype was observed many times. V is TRBV7-2 and J is TRBJ1-6; D gene ambiguous. Germline CDR1 and CDR2: SGHTA and FQGNSA. V lost 1 base to trimming and J lost 1 base, with 5 bases between them. This CDR3 is built from 15 residues. CDR3 protein: CASSLGGSYNSPLHF. The CDR3 DNA reads as TGTGCCAGCAGCTTAGGGGGATCCTATAATTCACCCCTCCACTTT.

This clonotype was counted only a few times. A read error may produce the germline difference seen at one junction end. This chain uses TRBV5-1 with TRBJ1-2, with D perhaps matching TRBD1 (5 bases). Germline CDR1 and CDR2: SGHRS and YFSETQ. The CDR3 has 13 residues. Here the CDR3 DNA reads TGCACCAGCAGCTACGGGACGGACTATGGCTACACCTTC. Its protein product is CTSSYGTDYGYTF.

In this sample, this clonotype turned up many times. The chain recombines TRBV6-2 or TRBV6-3 with TRBJ1-2; 9 bases fit TRBD1. This CDR3 is built from 14 residues. Germline lookup yields CDR1 MNHEY and CDR2 SVGEGT. V was pared by 0 bases and J by 8 bases, with 4 bases of the junction left unmatched. The CDR3 here is CASSYSGTGHGYTF. The CDR3 nucleotides are TGTGCCAGCAGTTACTCCGGGACAGGGCACGGCTACACCTTC.

This clonotype was found a few times. The V gene is TRBV27, the J gene TRBJ2-7, with TRBD1 as a possible D gene (7 bases). The CDR3 is 15 amino acids. The V gene's germline CDR1 is MNHEY and CDR2 SMNVEV (reference sequence). The V end lost 3 bases, the J end lost 3 bases, and 15 bases lay between the germline ends. The CDR3 sequence: CASSFQGGSFYEQYF. The CDR3 bases are TGTGCCAGCAGTTTTCAGGGGGGCAGTTTCTACGAGCAGTACTTC.

The V gene is TRBV18, the J gene TRBJ2-4; 13 nucleotides agree with TRBD2. J lost 15 bases, V lost 3 bases, and 8 bases had no gene match. This CDR3 contains 14 residues. Germline V CDR1 and CDR2: KGHSH, LQKENI. CDR3 loop: CASSPRTSGSFRYF. The DNA for the CDR3 is TGTGCCAGCTCACCTAGGACTAGCGGGAGCTTTCGGTACTTC.

This clonotype was found many times. V usage is TRBV27 and J usage is TRBJ2-4; 8 positions agree with TRBD1. V trimming: 4 bases; J trimming: 9 bases; junction bases outside the gene matches: 14. Per germline, CDR1 MNHEY and CDR2 SMNVEV (reference sequence). The CDR3 runs to 16 residues. CDR3 DNA sequence: TGTGCCAGCAGTTCTATCCGGACAGGGCCGGACGGCATTCAGTACTTC. Translation gives CASSSIRTGPDGIQYF.

This clonotype was recorded many times. The chain recombines TRBV6-2 or TRBV6-3 with TRBJ1-1; 7 bases match TRBD1. This CDR3 comprises 15 residues. J gave up 1 base and V 3 bases, and 5 bases lay outside the gene matches. CDR1 and CDR2 from the germline V gene are MNHEY and SVGEGT. The CDR3 DNA reads as TGTGCCAGCAGTTATGGGGACAGAGCGAACACTGAAGCTTTCTTT. Amino acids: CASSYGDRANTEAFF.

The rearrangement links TRBV9 to TRBJ2-4, with 9 positions matching TRBD1. The length of the CDR3 is 14 residues. Germline V gene lookup returns CDR1 SGDLS and CDR2 YYNGEE. V was pared by 0 bases and J by 6 bases, with 1 base of the junction left unmatched. CDR3 amino acids: CASSVVGQGNIQYF. In DNA form, the CDR3 reads TGTGCCAGCAGCGTAGTGGGACAGGGAAACATTCAGTACTTC.

This chain joins TRBV4-1 and TRBJ2-7; 7 positions match TRBD2. Germline values: CDR1 MGHRA, CDR2 YSYEKL. CDR3 length equals 15 residues. J lost 2 bases, V lost 1 base, and 5 bases had no gene match. DNA of the CDR3: TGCGCCAGCAGCCAAGGCGGGAGTGGGACCTACGAGCAGTACTTC. It specifies CASSQGGSGTYEQYF.

This chain links TRBV5-1 with TRBJ2-7; D not certain. From germline, CDR1 is SGHRS and CDR2 YFSETQ. The ends were cut back, 4 bases at V and 2 bases at J, with 13 bases in the middle. This CDR3 spans 14 amino acids. The CDR3 loop reads CASSTHWGAYEQYF. The CDR3 coding sequence is TGCGCCAGCAGCACCCACTGGGGTGCCTACGAGCAGTACTTC.

V gene TRBV3-1 combines with J gene TRBJ1-1; possible D gene TRBD1, 5 bases. Germline values: CDR1 LGHDT, CDR2 YNNKEL (reference sequence). The germline V and J ends were trimmed by 4 bases and 8 bases, with 14 bases remaining between them. This CDR3 has 13 residues. CDR3 in DNA: TGTGCCAGCAGCCCTGGGGCCGGGGGAGAAGCTTTCTTT. This codes for CASSPGAGGEAFF.

This clonotype has ten or more counts. The chain employs TRBV15 and TRBJ1-1; 8 nucleotides agree with TRBD1. Losses at the gene ends were 2 bases for V and 5 bases for J; bases not matched to a gene: 13. Germline loops: CDR1 LNHNV, CDR2 YYDKDF (reference sequence). The CDR3 contains 17 residues. The CDR3 DNA reads TGTGCCACCAGCAGAACTCAGGGGGCGCGGGGGGGAACTGAAGCTTTCTTT. Its translation: CATSRTQGARGGTEAFF.

This sequence joins TRBV5-1 and TRBJ1-1; tentatively, D is TRBD1 (5 bases). The CDR3 consists of 14 residues. Trimming took off 0 bases at V and 4 bases at J, with 10 bases between the two ends. In germline, CDR1 is SGHRS, CDR2 YFSETQ. DNA of the CDR3: TGCGCCAGCAGCTTGGAGGCAGGGCTCACTGAAGCTTTCTTT. Encoded protein: CASSLEAGLTEAFF.

A note on this clonotype: A read error may be the cause here, since a much bigger clone is one base away. This chain uses TRBV28 with TRBJ2-2, with D perhaps matching TRBD2 (6 bases). The CDR3 totals 15 residues. In germline, CDR1 is MDHEN, CDR2 SYDVKM. The CDR3: CASSLTGINWGEPFF. Written as DNA, the CDR3 is TGTGCCAGCAGTTTAACCGGGATTAACTGGGGGGAGCCGTTTTTT.

This clonotype was counted a few times. The V and J genes are TRBV27 and TRBJ2-3; D not resolved. The CDR3 is 14 amino acids. The V gene's germline CDR1 is MNHEY and CDR2 SMNVEV (reference sequence). Trimming cost V 6 bases and J 0 bases, with 10 bases left between them. CDR3 residues: CASRSASSTDTQYF. In DNA, the CDR3 is TGTGCCAGCAGGAGCGCTTCTAGCACAGATACGCAGTATTTT.

This clonotype is a singleton in its sample. The chain has TRBV5-4 and TRBJ1-6; D unresolved. The germline V and J ends were trimmed by 4 bases and 6 bases, with 11 bases remaining between them. CDR1 and CDR2 (germline): SGHNT, YYREEE (reference sequence). This CDR3 comprises 14 residues. The CDR3 DNA reads as TGTGCCAGCAGCCCAGGCTTAAGTAATTCACCCCTCCACTTT. It specifies CASSPGLSNSPLHF.

This clonotype was observed a few times. This sequence joins TRBV6-6 and TRBJ1-1; D remains ambiguous. Per germline, CDR1 MNHNY and CDR2 SVGAGI (reference sequence). This CDR3 contains 13 residues. The V end was cut by 0 bases, the J end by 11 bases, with 13 bases between. CDR3 region: CASSYSTGSGAFF. As DNA, the CDR3 is TGTGCCAGCAGTTACTCGACGGGTTCGGGGGCTTTCTTT.

In this sample, this clonotype turned up a few times. The rearrangement uses TRBV28 and TRBJ1-4; 7 nucleotides align to TRBD1. Germline V gene data show CDR1 as MDHEN and CDR2 as SYDVKM. CDR3 length: 13 amino acids. Trimming at V came to 7 bases and at J to 7 bases, leaving 6 bases not matched to a gene. CDR3 coding DNA: TGTGCCAGCACAGACGCAGGGGGTGAAAAACTGTTTTTT. Amino acid sequence: CASTDAGGEKLFF.

In its sample, this clonotype was seen many times. The rearrangement links TRBV28 to TRBJ2-7; 9 nucleotides match TRBD1. Germline V lookup: CDR1 MDHEN, CDR2 SYDVKM. V dropped 5 bases and J dropped 2; count of bases not matched to a gene: 7. The CDR3 extends over 15 amino acids. The CDR3: CASSRIQGATYEQYF. Written as DNA, the CDR3 is TGTGCCAGCAGTCGAATACAGGGGGCCACCTACGAGCAGTACTTC.

The V and J genes are TRBV25-1 and TRBJ1-3; D is uncertain. The CDR3 is 14 amino acids. Germline assignment: CDR1 MGHDK and CDR2 SYGVNS. V lost 1 base to trimming and J lost 3 bases, with 7 bases between them. CDR3 loop: CASSESPIGNTIYF. CDR3 nucleotides: TGTGCCAGCAGTGAATCCCCCATTGGAAACACCATATATTTT.

This clonotype was detected only once. This chain uses TRBV3-1 with TRBJ2-1; the match to TRBD2 covers 10 bases. CDR1 is LGHDT, CDR2 YNNKEL, per germline (reference sequence). The CDR3 is 16 residues long. The V gene end was trimmed by 0 bases and the J gene end by 4 bases; junction bases not matched to a gene: 3. CDR3 coding DNA: TGTGCCAGCAGCCAAGACCCGACTAGCGGGTACAATGAGCAGTTCTTC. Encoded protein: CASSQDPTSGYNEQFF.

This clonotype was counted ten times or more. The gene calls are TRBV27 and TRBJ2-7; 12 nucleotides line up with TRBD1. The CDR3 consists of 15 residues. With V trimmed by 4 bases and J by 3 bases, 4 bases remained unmatched. Per germline, CDR1 MNHEY and CDR2 SMNVEV (reference sequence). The DNA of the CDR3 is TGTGCCAGCAGTTGGGGGACAGGGGGCGGCTACGAGCAGTACTTC. Its protein is CASSWGTGGGYEQYF.

This clonotype was seen at least ten times. This rearrangement joins TRBV11-2 to TRBJ2-7, with a weak D call TRBD1 (5 bases). The CDR3 sequence is 16 residues long. Germline V gene data show CDR1 as SGHAT and CDR2 as FQNNGV. With 1 base removed from V and 4 bases from J, the gap between germline ends came to 17 bases. The CDR3 region has the DNA TGTGCCAGCAGCTTAGTGGGGCGGAACCCGCCGTACGAGCAGTACTTC. Protein product: CASSLVGRNPPYEQYF.

This clonotype was observed many times. The V gene is TRBV28, the J gene TRBJ2-5; D may be TRBD2 (5 bases). V was cut by 1 base and J by 14 bases, with 20 bases left in between. From germline, CDR1 is MDHEN and CDR2 SYDVKM. This CDR3 contains 14 residues. CDR3 protein: CASSLSPAGEIEYF. The CDR3 nucleotides read TGTGCCAGCAGTTTATCCCCCGCCGGGGAGATAGAATACTTC.

The V call is TRBV20-1, the J call TRBJ1-6; D is unresolved. The CDR3 loop spans 15 amino acids. V lost 3 bases and J 8 bases, leaving 17 bases between the germline ends. Germline lookup yields CDR1 DFQATT and CDR2 SNEGSKA (reference sequence). CDR3 nucleotide sequence: TGCAGTGCTAGTCTGGCAGGTTTTTTGGATTCACCCCTCCACTTT. This sequence encodes CSASLAGFLDSPLHF.

The J gene is TRBJ2-7, the V gene TRBV29-1; 7 nucleotides line up with TRBD1. Germline loops: CDR1 SQVTM, CDR2 ANQGSEA. The CDR3 extends over 13 amino acids. After removal of 6 bases from V and 2 bases from J, the junction contained 7 bases not matched to a gene. The CDR3 DNA follows: TGCAGCGTAGCCCCCGGGACAGCCTACGAGCAGTACTTC. It specifies CSVAPGTAYEQYF.